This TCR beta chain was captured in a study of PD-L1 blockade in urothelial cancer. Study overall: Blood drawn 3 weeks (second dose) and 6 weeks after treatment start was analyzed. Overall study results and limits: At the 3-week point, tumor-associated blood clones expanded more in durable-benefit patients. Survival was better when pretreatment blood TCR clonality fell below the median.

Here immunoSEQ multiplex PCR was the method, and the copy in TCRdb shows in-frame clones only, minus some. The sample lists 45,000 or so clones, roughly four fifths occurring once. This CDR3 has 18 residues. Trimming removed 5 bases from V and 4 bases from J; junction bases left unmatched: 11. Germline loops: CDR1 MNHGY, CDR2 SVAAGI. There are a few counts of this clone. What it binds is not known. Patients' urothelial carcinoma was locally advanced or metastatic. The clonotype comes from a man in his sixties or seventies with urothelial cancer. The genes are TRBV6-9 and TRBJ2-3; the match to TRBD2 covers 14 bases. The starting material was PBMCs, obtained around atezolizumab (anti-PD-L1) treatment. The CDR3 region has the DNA TGTGCCAGCAGTACATCCGGGACTAGCGGGAGACGGGCAGATACGCAGTATTTT. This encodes CASSTSGTSGRRADTQYF.